The 6 T cell receptor beta chains below all came from one sample that was sequenced in a study of shared T cell receptors in the human thymus. The table came from immunoSEQ multiplex PCR; TCRdb's copy has only in-frame clones and leaves some out. The table has around 730,000 clones, 80% to 90% seen once. These data also formed part of another study, on human thymus T cells.

The sample consisted of thymocytes. These receptor sequences come from a girl younger than two with a congenital heart defect.

The rearrangement uses TRBV19 and TRBJ2-2, with unresolved D. The V and J ends lost 7 bases and 0 bases respectively, with 9 bases between them. The CDR3 has 14 amino acids. The V gene's germline CDR1 is LNHDA and CDR2 SQIVND (reference sequence). DNA for the CDR3: TGTGCCAGTATTCCCCATCCGAACACCGGGGAGCTGTTTTTT. This encodes CASIPHPNTGELFF.

V gene TRBV27 combines with J gene TRBJ2-7; 9 bases map to TRBD2. Germline CDR1 reads MNHEY; CDR2 reads SMNVEV (reference sequence). The CDR3 has 15 amino acids. The trim removed 7 bases at V and 2 bases at J, leaving 9 bases unmatched. CDR3 nucleotide sequence: TGTGCCAGCATCAGTAAGCGGGGGGCCCCCTACGAGCAGTACTTC. It is translated as CASISKRGAPYEQYF.

Details on this clone: One junction end disagrees with the germline gene, perhaps due to a read error. The CDR3 DNA is TGTGCTAGCAGCCCGTACCGGAGCAGGGGCCCGAATCAGCCCCAGCATTTT. This gives the protein CASSPYRSRGPNQPQHF. The V gene is TRBV7-7, the J gene TRBJ1-5; D perhaps matches TRBD1 (6 bases). Germline V CDR1 and CDR2: SSHAT, FNYEAQ (reference sequence). The CDR3 loop spans 17 amino acids. Full variable domain (missing parts from reference TRBV7-7 and TRBJ1-5): GAGVSQSPRYKVTKRGQDVTLRCDPISSHATLYWYQQALGQGPEFLTYFNYEAQPDKSGLPSDRFSAERPEGSISTLTIQRTEQRDSAMYRCASSPYRSRGPNQPQHFGDGTRLSIL.

V usage is TRBV7-8 and J usage is TRBJ1-1; unclear D gene. The V gene's germline CDR1 is SGHVS and CDR2 FQNEAQ. CDR3 length: 14 residues. V dropped 3 bases and J dropped 1 base, with 9 bases sitting between them. As DNA, the CDR3 is TGTGCCAGCAGCTTTAACGGGAAGAACACTGAAGCTTTCTTT. Translating gives CASSFNGKNTEAFF.

The rearrangement joins TRBV15 to TRBJ2-2; D ambiguous. V lost 10 bases, J lost 5 bases, and 8 bases lay in between. CDR1 LNHNV and CDR2 YYDKDF come from the germline V gene (reference sequence). CDR3 length: 11 amino acids. The CDR3: CASGGTGELFF. CDR3 coding DNA: TGTGCCAGCGGTGGGACCGGGGAGCTGTTTTTT.

This clone has a single count. The genes are TRBV14 and TRBJ1-2; a weak D match, TRBD1 (6 bases). The CDR3 loop spans 15 amino acids. V lost 5 bases and J lost 0, with 13 bases in between. Germline loops: CDR1 SGHDN, CDR2 FVKESK. CDR3 DNA sequence: TGTGCCAGCAGCAAGGGGGGGGCTTCTAACTATGGCTACACCTTC. This gives the protein CASSKGGASNYGYTF.